This T cell receptor beta chain was sequenced for a study of T cell responses to AZD1222 COVID-19 vaccine (dated by TCRdb to 2020 to 2023). Context from the whole study: Because spike-specific TCR depth and breadth did not differ between the two schedules, AZD1222 recipients who got a second dose at roughly 4 weeks were pooled with those who got a second dose at roughly 12 weeks. Trial participants were enrolled by age into subgroups of 18-55, 56-69 and 70-plus years, and approximately 150, 30 and 60 TCR-sequenced participants, respectively, were included in these subgroups. A total of approximately 240 trial participants underwent TCR sequencing, of whom around 200 received two doses of AZD1222 and some 26 received two doses of the MenACWY control vaccine.

The CDR3 regions of human TCRbeta chains were analyzed by immunosequencing. On the study's bioinformatics: Repertoire TCRs were matched against a reference library of SARS-CoV-2-specific TCRs generated with the MIRA antigen-specificity platform. Breadth meant the fraction of unique TCRs that were SARS-CoV-2-associated, whereas depth meant the fraction of total T cells that were SARS-CoV-2-associated. Using the MIRA data, each spike-specific TCR was assigned both to the spike region to which the TCR was reactive and to a CD4 or CD8 class. Log10-transformed breadth and depth values were compared by one-way ANOVA with Sidak's multiple comparisons tests. Entries here come from immuneACCESS through TCRdb and include only in-frame sequences with V and J called. Some clones fail to appear in such tables; in the studies checked, an unresolved V gene covers under half of the shortfall, and the cause of the remainder is unknown. That table gives V, J and clone size, and the DNA gave D and trimming. This sample lists some 140,000 clones; roughly 90% were detected once. 1.6% of the sample belongs to the ten largest clones.

Explained via the paper, the time point label denotes: baseline before first vaccination. Vaccinee samples came from UK trials COV001 and COV002, including a single-blind randomized controlled phase 2/3 trial of AZD1222 (ChAdOx1 nCoV-19) in healthy adults. Trial participant PBMC samples were collected at day 0 and day 28 after the second dose for TCRbeta chain sequencing. The CDR3 holds 14 amino acids from the cysteine to the phenylalanine. The CDR3 DNA has 42 bases and is translated from base 1. The CDR1 and CDR2 encoded by the germline V gene are SGHTA and FQGTGA. Clipping removes 8 bases from V and 4 bases from J, with 8 as the unmatched junction base count. A word on this clone: What this receptor recognizes is not known. No much larger clone is present one base from it, and per-base qualities are unavailable.

Study-wide conclusions, independent of this receptor: Vaccine-associated CD4 TCRs spanned the whole spike protein, with dominant responses in regions 160-218 and 743-854. Conclusions about previously exposed vaccinees are limited because only a handful of AZD1222 recipients were SARS-CoV-2 seropositive at baseline. The 56-69-year group was small, and its depth increase did not reach significance, likely because of low power. Participants were mostly white British, with more females than males. The authors suggested clonal diversity may have been underestimated. After two AZD1222 doses, spike-specific TCR breadth and depth were significantly higher than at day 0 and than in MenACWY recipients. No day 14 peak-response samples were available, so repertoires were characterized only after the peak T cell response. Epitopes outside the regions mutated in the B.1.351 and B.1.1.7 variants were reportedly recognized by nearly half of the unique spike-specific TCRs.

The chain employs TRBV7-3 and TRBJ2-3; TRBD2 aligns with 8 central bases. Sequences were derived from peripheral blood, sampled on day 0 of AZD1222 vaccination. The clonotype originates from an adult in good health. The base sequence is TGTGCCAGCGCCGGGGGGGCAGGGGCAGATACGCAGTATTTT. The encoded protein is CASAGGAGADTQYF.